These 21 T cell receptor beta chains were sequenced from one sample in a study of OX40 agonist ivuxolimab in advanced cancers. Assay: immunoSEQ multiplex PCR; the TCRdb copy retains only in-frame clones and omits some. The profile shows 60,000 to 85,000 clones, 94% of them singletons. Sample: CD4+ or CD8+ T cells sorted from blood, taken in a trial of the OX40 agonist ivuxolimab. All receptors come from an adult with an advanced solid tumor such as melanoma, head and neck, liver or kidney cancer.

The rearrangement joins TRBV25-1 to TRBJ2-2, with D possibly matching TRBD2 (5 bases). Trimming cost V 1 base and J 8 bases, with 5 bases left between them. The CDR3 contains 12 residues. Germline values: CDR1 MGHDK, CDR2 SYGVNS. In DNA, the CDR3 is TGTGCCAGCAGTGAATGGAGGGGGGAGCTGTTTTTT. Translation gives CASSEWRGELFF.

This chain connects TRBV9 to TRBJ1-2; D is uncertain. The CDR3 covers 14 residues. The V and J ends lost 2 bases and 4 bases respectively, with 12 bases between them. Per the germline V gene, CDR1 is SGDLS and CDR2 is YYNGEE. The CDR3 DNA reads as TGTGCCAGCAGCGTCGGCCTTCTATCCTATGGCTACACCTTC. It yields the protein CASSVGLLSYGYTF. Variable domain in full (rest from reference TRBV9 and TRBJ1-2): DSGVTQTPKHLITATGQRVTLRCSPRSGDLSVYWYQQSLDQGLQFLIQYYNGEERAKGNILERFSAQQFPDLHSELNLSSLELGDSALYFCASSVGLLSYGYTFGSGTRLTVV.

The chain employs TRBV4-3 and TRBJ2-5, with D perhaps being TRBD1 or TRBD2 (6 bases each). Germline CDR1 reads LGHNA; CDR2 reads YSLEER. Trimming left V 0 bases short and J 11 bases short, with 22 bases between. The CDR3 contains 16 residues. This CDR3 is CASSQDRGTPGREQYF. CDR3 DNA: TGCGCCAGCAGCCAAGATAGGGGGACACCGGGTCGGGAGCAGTACTTC.

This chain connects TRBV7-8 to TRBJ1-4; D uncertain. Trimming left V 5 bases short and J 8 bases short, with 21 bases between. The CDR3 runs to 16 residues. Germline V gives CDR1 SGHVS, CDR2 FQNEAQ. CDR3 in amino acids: CASSDRPFRGGEKLFF. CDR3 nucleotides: TGTGCCAGCAGCGACCGCCCATTCCGGGGAGGGGAAAAACTGTTTTTT.

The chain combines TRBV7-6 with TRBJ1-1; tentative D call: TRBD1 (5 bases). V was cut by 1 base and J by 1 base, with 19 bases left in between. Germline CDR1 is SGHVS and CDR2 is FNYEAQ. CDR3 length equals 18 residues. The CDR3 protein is CASSLDGGTSLTNTEAFF. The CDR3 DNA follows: TGTGCCAGCAGCTTAGATGGAGGGACGAGTTTAACGAACACTGAAGCTTTCTTT.

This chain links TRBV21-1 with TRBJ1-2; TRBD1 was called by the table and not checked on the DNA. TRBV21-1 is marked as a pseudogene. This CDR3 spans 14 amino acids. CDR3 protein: CASSIAGRNYGYTF. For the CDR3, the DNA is TGTGCCAGCAGCATTGCAGGCCGTAACTATGGCTACACCTTC.

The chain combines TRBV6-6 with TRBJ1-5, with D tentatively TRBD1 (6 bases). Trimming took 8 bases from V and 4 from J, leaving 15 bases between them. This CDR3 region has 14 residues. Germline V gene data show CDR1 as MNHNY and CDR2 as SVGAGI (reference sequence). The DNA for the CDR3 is TGTGCCAGCCGTCGTCTACAGGGAAATCAGCCCCAGCATTTT. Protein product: CASRRLQGNQPQHF.

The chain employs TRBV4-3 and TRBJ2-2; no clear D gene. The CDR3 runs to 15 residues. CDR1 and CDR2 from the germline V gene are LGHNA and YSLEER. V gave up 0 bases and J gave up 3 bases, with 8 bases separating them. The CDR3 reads CASSQDREHTGELFF. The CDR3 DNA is TGCGCCAGCAGCCAAGATAGGGAACACACCGGGGAGCTGTTTTTT.

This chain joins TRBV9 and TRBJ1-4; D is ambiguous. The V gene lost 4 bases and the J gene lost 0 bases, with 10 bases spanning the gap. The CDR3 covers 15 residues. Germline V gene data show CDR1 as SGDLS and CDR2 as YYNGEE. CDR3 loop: CASSLVGATNEKLFF. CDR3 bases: TGTGCCAGCAGCCTAGTTGGAGCAACTAATGAAAAACTGTTTTTT.

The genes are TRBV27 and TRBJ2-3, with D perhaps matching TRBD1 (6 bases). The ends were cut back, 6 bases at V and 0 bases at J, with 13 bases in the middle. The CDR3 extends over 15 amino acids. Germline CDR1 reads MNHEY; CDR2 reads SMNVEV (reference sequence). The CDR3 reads CASSLGTPSTDTQYF. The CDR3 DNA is TGTGCCAGCAGCCTTGGGACACCTAGCACAGATACGCAGTATTTT.

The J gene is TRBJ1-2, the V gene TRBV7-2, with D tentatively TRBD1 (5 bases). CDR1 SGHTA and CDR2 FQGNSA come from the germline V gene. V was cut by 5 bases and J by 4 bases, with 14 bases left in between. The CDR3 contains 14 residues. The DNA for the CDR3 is TGTGCCAGCAGCCGCAGGGAGGCAGGCTATGGCTACACCTTC. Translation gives CASSRREAGYGYTF.

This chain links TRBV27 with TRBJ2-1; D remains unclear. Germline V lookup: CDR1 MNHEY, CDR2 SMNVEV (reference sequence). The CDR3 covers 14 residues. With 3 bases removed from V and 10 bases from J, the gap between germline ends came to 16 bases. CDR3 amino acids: CASSLAALVGEQFF. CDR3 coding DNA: TGTGCCAGCAGTTTGGCGGCCCTCGTTGGGGAGCAGTTCTTC.

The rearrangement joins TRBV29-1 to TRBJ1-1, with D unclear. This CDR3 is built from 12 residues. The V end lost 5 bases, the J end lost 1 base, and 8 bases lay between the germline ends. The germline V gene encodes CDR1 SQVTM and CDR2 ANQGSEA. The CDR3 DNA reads TGCAGCGTTTTGGTCGGGAACACTGAAGCTTTCTTT. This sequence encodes CSVLVGNTEAFF.

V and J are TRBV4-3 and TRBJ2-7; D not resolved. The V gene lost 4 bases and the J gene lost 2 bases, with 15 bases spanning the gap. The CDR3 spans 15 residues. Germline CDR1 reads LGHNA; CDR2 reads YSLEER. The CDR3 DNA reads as TGCGCCAGCAGCCGGAACACGGGCAAGACCTACGAGCAGTACTTC. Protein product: CASSRNTGKTYEQYF.

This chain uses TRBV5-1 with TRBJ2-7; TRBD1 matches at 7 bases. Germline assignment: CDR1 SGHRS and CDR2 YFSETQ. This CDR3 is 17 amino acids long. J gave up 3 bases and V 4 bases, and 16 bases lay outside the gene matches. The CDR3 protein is CASSLLESHRGNYEQYF. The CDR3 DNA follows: TGCGCCAGCAGCCTTTTGGAGTCACACAGGGGTAACTACGAGCAGTACTTC.

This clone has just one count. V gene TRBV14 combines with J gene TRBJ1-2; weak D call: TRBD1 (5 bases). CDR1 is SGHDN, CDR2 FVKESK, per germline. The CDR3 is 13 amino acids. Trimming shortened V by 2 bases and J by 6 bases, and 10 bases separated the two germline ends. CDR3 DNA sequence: TGTGCCAGCAGCCAACCGGGACTTCATGGCTACACCTTC. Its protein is CASSQPGLHGYTF.

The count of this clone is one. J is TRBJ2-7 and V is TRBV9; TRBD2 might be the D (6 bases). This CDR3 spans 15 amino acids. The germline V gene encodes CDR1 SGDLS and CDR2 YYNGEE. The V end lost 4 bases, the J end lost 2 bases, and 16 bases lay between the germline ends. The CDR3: CASSLGGQQPYEQYF. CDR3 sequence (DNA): TGTGCCAGCAGCCTCGGAGGGCAGCAACCCTACGAGCAGTACTTC.

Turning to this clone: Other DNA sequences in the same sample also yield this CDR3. CDR3 amino acids: CASSQDLSNQPQHF. The CDR3 DNA follows: TGCGCCAGCAGCCAAGATTTGTCAAATCAGCCCCAGCATTTT. The chain carries TRBV4-1 and TRBJ1-5; D is unclear. This CDR3 has 14 amino acids. Between the trimmed V and J ends, which lost 0 bases and 4 bases, there was a span of 7 bases. From germline, CDR1 is MGHRA and CDR2 YSYEKL.

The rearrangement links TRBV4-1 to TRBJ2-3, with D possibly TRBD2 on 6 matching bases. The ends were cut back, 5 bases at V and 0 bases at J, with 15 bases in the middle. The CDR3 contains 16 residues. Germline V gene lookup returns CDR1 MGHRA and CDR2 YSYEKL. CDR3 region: CASSSRGTASTDTQYF. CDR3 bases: TGCGCCAGCAGCTCCCGGGGGACTGCTAGCACAGATACGCAGTATTTT.

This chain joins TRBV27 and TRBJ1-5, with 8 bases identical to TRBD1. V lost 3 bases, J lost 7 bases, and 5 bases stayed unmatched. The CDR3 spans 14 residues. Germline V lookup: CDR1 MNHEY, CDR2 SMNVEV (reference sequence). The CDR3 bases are TGTGCCAGCAGTTTCAGGGGGCTGGGGCAGCCCCAGCATTTT. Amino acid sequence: CASSFRGLGQPQHF.

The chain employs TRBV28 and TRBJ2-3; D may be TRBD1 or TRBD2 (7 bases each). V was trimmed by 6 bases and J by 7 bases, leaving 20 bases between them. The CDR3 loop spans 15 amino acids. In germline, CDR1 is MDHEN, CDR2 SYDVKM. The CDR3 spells CASSPTGEGRYTQYF. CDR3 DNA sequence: TGTGCCAGCAGCCCTACAGGGGAGGGTCGATATACGCAGTATTTT.